This T cell receptor (beta chain) derives from a study of CD8+ T cells in alopecia areata. Study-level results: In scalp and blood during tofacitinib, many expanded lesional clones persisted.

RNA was extracted and reverse transcribed into cDNA as the sequencing template. Generated by immunoSEQ multiplex PCR, the TCRdb table keeps only in-frame clones and is missing some. Of 190,000 or so clones in the sample, around three fifths were seen once. Treatment: oral pan-JAK inhibitor, 5-10 mg twice daily. Collection of lesional scalp punch biopsies and peripheral blood was performed in alopecia areata patients. The V end was cut by 0 bases, the J end by 4 bases, with 10 bases between. CDR3 length equals 15 residues. Germline values: CDR1 SGDLS, CDR2 YYNGEE. On this clone itself: Its target is not known.

Sequences were derived from CD8+ T cells sorted from blood, sampled at week 24, from a patient treated with tofacitinib. This sequence joins TRBV9 and TRBJ2-2; D may correspond to TRBD1 or TRBD2 (5 bases each). The sequence was collected from a human donor with alopecia areata. CDR3 DNA sequence: TGTGCCAGCAGCGTAGTCGGGGCTCGCACCGGGGAGCTGTTTTTT. As protein: CASSVVGARTGELFF.